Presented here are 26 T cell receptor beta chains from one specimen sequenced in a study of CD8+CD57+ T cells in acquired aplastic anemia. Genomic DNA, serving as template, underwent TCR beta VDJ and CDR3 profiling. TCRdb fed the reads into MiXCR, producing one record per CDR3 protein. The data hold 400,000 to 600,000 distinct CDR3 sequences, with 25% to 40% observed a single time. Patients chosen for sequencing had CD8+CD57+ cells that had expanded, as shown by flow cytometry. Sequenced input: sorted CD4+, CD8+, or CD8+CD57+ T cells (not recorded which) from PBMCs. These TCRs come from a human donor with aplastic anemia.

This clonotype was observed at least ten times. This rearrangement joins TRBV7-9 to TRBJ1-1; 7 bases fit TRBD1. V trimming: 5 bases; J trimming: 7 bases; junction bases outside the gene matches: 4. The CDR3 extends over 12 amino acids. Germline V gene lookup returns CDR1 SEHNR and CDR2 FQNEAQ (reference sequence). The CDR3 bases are TGTGCCAGCAGCCCGGGACAGTTTGAAGCTTTCTTT. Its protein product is CASSPGQFEAFF.

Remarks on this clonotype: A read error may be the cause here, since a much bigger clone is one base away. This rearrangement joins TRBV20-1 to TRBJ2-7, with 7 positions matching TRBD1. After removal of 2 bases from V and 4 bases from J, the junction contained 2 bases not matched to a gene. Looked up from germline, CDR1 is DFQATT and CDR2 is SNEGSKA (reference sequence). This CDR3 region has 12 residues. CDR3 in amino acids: CSARKGAYEQYF. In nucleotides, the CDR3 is TGCAGTGCTAGAAAGGGGGCTTACGAGCAGTACTTC.

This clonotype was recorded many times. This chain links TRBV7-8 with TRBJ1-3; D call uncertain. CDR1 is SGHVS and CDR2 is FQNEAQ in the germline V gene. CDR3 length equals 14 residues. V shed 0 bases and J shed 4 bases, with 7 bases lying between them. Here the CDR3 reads CASSLARSGNTIYF. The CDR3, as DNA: TGTGCCAGCAGCTTAGCAAGGAGCGGAAACACCATATATTTT.

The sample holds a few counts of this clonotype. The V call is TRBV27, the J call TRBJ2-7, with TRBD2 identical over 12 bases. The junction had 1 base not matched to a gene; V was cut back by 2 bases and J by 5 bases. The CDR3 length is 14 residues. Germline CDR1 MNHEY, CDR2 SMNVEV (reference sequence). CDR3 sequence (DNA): TGTGCCAGCAGTTTACTAGCGGGAGGGAACGAGCAGTACTTC. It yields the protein CASSLLAGGNEQYF.

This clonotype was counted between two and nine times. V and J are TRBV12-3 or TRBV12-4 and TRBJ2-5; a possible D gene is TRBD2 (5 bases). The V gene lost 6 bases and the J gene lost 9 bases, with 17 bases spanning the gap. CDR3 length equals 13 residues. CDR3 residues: CASSGGGSGAQYF. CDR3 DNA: TGTGCCAGCAGCGGAGGTGGGTCCGGGGCCCAGTACTTC.

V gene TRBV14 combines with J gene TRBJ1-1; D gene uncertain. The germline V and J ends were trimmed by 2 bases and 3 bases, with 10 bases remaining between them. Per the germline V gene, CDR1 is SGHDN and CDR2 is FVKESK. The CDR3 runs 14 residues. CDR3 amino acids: CASSQRLRYTEAFF. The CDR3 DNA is TGTGCCAGCAGCCAACGACTGAGATACACTGAAGCTTTCTTT.

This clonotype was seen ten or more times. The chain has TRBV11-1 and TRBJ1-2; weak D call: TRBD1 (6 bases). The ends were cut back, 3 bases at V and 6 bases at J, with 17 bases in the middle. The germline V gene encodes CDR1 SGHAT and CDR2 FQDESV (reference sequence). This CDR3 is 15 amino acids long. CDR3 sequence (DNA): TGTGCCAGCAGCTTTTCGAACAGGGCTTCCCATGGCTACACCTTC. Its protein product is CASSFSNRASHGYTF.

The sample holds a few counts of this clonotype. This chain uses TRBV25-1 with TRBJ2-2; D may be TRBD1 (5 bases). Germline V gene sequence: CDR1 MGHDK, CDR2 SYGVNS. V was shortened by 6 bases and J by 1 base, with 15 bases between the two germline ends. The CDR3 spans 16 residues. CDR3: CASSVGSGRNTGELFF. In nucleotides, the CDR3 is TGTGCCAGCAGCGTAGGATCAGGGCGGAACACCGGGGAGCTGTTTTTT.

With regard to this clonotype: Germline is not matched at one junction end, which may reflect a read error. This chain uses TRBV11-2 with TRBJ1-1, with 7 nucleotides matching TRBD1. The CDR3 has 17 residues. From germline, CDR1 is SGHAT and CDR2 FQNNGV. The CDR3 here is CASSPNLLTGSGTDAFF. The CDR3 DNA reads TGTGCCAGCAGCCCCAATTTATTGACAGGGTCTGGCACTGATGCTTTCTTT.

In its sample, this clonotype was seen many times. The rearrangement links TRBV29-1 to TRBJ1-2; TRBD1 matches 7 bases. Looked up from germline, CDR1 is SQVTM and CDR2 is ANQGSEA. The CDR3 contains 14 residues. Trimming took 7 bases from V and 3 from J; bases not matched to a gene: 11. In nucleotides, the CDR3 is TGCAGCGCCGCTAGACAGGGAGTCGACTATGGCTACACCTTC. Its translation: CSAARQGVDYGYTF.

The CDR3 is CAWSVRRDNSPLHF. In nucleotides, the CDR3 is TGTGCCTGGAGTGTTCGCAGGGATAATTCACCCCTCCACTTT. The chain employs TRBV10-3 and TRBJ1-6; possibly TRBD1 for D (5 bases). The V end was cut by 11 bases, the J end by 5 bases, with 16 bases between. The CDR3 sequence is 14 residues long. CDR1 ENHRY and CDR2 SYGVKD come from the germline V gene.

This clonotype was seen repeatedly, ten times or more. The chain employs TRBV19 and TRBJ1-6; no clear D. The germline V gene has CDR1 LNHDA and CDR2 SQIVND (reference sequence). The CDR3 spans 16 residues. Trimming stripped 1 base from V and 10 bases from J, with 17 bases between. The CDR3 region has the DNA TGTGCCAGTAGTATAGCCTGGGCCGCCAGGCGGTCACCCCTCCACTTT. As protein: CASSIAWAARRSPLHF.

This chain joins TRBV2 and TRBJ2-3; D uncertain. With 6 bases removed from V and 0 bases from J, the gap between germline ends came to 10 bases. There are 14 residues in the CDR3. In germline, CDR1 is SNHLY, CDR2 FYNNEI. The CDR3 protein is CASRDKVSTDTQYF. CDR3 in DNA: TGTGCCAGCAGAGACAAAGTAAGCACAGATACGCAGTATTTT.

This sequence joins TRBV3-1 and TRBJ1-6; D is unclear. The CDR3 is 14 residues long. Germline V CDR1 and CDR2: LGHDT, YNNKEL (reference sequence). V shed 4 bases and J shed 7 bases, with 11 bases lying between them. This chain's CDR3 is CASSPGLKNSPLHF. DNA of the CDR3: TGTGCCAGCAGCCCAGGACTGAAGAATTCACCCCTCCACTTT.

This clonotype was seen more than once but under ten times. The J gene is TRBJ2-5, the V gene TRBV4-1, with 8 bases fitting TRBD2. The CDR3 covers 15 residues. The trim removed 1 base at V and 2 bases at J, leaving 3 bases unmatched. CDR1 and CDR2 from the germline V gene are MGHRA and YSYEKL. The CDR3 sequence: CASSQVTSGQETQYF. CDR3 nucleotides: TGCGCCAGCAGCCAAGTTACTAGCGGTCAAGAGACCCAGTACTTC.

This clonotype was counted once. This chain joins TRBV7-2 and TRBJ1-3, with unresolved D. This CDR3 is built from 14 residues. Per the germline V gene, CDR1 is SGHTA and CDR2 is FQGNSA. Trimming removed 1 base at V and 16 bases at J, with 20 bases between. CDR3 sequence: CASSLDSSGNTVYF. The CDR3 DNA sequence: TGTGCCAGCAGCTTAGACAGCTCTGGAAACACCGTGTATTTT.

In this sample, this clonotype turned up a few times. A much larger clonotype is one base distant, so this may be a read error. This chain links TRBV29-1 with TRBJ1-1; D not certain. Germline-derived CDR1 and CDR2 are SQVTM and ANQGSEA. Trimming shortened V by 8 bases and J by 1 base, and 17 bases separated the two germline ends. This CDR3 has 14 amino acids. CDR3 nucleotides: TGCAGCTTATCTGGCCCGGGTACGAACACTGAAGCTTTCTTT. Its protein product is CSLSGPGTNTEAFF. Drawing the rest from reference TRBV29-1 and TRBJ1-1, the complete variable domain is SAVISQKPSRDICQRGTSLTIQCQVDSQVTMMFWYRQQPGQSLTLIATANQGSEATYESGFVIDKFPISRPNLTFSTLTVSNMSPEDSSIYLCSLSGPGTNTEAFFGQGTRLTVV.

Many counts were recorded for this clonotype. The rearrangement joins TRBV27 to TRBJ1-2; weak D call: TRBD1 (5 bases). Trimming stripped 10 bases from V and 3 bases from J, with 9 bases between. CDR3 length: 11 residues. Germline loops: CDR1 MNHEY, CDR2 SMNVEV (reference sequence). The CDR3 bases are TGTGCCACCATGACAGACTATGGCTACACCTTC. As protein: CATMTDYGYTF.

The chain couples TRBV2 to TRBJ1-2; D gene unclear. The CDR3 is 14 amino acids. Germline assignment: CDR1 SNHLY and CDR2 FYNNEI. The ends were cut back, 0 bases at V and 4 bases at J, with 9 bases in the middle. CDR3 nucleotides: TGTGCCAGCAGTGAAGCAGGGCAGACCTATGGCTACACCTTC. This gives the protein CASSEAGQTYGYTF.

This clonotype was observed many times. The CDR3 nucleotides read TGCAGTGCTAGAGATACTCTGCGGACAGCTAACTATGGCTACACCTTC. It encodes CSARDTLRTANYGYTF. The rearrangement links TRBV20-1 to TRBJ1-2, with a tentative D call TRBD1 (6 bases). The CDR3 totals 16 residues. Germline-derived CDR1 and CDR2 are DFQATT and SNEGSKA (reference sequence). V lost 0 bases to trimming and J lost 0 bases, with 14 bases between them.

The CDR3 is CASRGGRGSPLHF. CDR3 nucleotides: TGTGCCAGTCGTGGGGGCCGCGGATCACCCCTCCACTTT. V gene TRBV19 combines with J gene TRBJ1-6; possible D gene TRBD1, 6 bases. The CDR3 length is 13 residues. Per the germline V gene, CDR1 is LNHDA and CDR2 is SQIVND (reference sequence). Trimming left V 8 bases short and J 10 bases short, with 15 bases between.

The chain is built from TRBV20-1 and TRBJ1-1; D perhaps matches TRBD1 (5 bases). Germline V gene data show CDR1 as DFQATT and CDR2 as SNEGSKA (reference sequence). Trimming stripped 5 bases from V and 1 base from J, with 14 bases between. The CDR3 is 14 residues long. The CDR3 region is CSASTGAGNTEAFF. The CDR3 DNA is TGCAGTGCTTCAACCGGGGCCGGGAACACTGAAGCTTTCTTT.

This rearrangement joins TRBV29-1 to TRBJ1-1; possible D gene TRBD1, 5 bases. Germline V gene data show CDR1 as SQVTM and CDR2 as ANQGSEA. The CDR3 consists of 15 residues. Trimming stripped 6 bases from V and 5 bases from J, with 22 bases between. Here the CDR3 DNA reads TGCAGCGTCGGTAACAGGCAGTCCGGGGAGACTGAAGCTTTCTTT. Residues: CSVGNRQSGETEAFF. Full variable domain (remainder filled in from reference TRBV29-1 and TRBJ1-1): SAVISQKPSRDICQRGTSLTIQCQVDSQVTMMFWYRQQPGQSLTLIATANQGSEATYESGFVIDKFPISRPNLTFSTLTVSNMSPEDSSIYLCSVGNRQSGETEAFFGQGTRLTVV.

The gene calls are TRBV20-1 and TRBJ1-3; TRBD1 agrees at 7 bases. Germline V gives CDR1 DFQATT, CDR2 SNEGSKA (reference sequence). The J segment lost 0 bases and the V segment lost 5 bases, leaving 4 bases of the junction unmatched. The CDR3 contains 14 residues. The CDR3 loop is CSAPDRASGNTIYF. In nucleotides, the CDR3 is TGCAGTGCTCCTGACAGGGCCTCTGGAAACACCATATATTTT.

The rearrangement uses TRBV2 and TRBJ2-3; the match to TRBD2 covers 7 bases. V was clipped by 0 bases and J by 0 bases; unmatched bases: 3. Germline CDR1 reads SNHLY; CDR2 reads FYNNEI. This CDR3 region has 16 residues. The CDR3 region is CASSEAAGTSTDTQYF. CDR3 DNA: TGTGCCAGCAGTGAAGCAGCGGGGACTAGCACAGATACGCAGTATTTT.

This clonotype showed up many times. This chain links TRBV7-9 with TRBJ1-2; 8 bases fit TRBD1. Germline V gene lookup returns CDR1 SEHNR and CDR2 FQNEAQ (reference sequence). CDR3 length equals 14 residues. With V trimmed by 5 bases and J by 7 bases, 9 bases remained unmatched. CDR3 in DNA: TGTGCCAGCAGCCTTGGACAGGGTTCGGGTGGCTACACCTTC. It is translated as CASSLGQGSGGYTF.